These T cell receptor beta chains were read from a single sample in a study of blood T cells in healthy people across ages. TCRdb fed the 5' RACE reads into MiXCR, producing one record per CDR3 protein. The profile shows approximately 1.5 million distinct CDR3 sequences, 35% to 45% of them singletons. Sequencing used blood. The receptors here all came from a woman younger than 35 in good health. The CDR3 runs from the conserved cysteine through the conserved F or W. D genes are given only for firm matches. Size values are once, few and many counts, or a class for expanded clones, and some rows have none.

13 | - | TRBJ2-7 | TRBV2 | - | CASFVGHSYEQYF | TGTGCCAGCTTTGTGGGGCACTCCTACGAGCAGTACTTC
15 | - | TRBJ1-4 | TRBV6-5 | - | CASRAKGRWKSRLFF | TGTGCCAGCAGAGCAAAGGGACGGTGGAAGAGTCGACTGTTTTTT
13 | few | TRBJ1-1 | TRBV5-1 | - | CASRQQGNTEAFF | TGCGCCAGCAGACAACAGGGGAACACTGAAGCTTTCTTT
15 | - | TRBJ2-1 | TRBV29-1 | TRBD1 | CSVVRTGYLYNGQFF | TGCAGCGTGGTGAGGACAGGGTACCTCTACAATGGGCAGTTCTTC
14 | few | TRBJ1-1 | TRBV7-9 | - | CASSAQTGNTEAFF | TGTGCCAGCAGCGCCCAGACAGGGAACACTGAAGCTTTCTTT
15 | - | TRBJ2-1 | TRBV4-1 | TRBD2 | CASRGGGRSYNEQFF | TGCGCCAGCAGAGGAGGCGGGAGATCCTACAATGAGCAGTTCTTC
14 | - | TRBJ2-3 | TRBV29-1 | TRBD2 | CSVRRREKADTQYF | TGCAGCGTCCGACGGCGGGAGAAGGCAGATACGCAGTATTTT
14 | - | TRBJ2-3 | TRBV18 | TRBD2 | CASSPVGRANTQYF | TGTGCCAGCTCACCGGTCGGGAGGGCAAATACGCAGTATTTT
15 | - | TRBJ2-3 | TRBV12-3/TRBV12-4 | - | CASSFSGVGPDTQYF | TGTGCCAGCAGTTTCTCGGGAGTCGGCCCAGATACGCAGTATTTT
13 | few | TRBJ2-5 | TRBV6-2/TRBV6-3 | - | CASSYVLQETQYF | TGTGCCAGCAGTTATGTTTTGCAGGAGACCCAGTACTTC
15 | few | TRBJ2-5 | TRBV20-1 | TRBD2 | CSARPLNGRAGEQYF | TGCAGTGCTAGACCCCTCAACGGGAGGGCCGGTGAGCAGTACTTC
17 | few | TRBJ2-3 | TRBV18 | TRBD2 | CASSLPGLAGGTDTQYF | TGTGCCAGCTCACTTCCGGGACTAGCGGGAGGCACAGATACGCAGTATTTT
11 | few | TRBJ1-1 | TRBV7-9 | - | CASSALTEAFF | TGTGCCAGCAGCGCCCTTACTGAAGCTTTCTTT
15 | few | TRBJ1-2 | TRBV6-5 | TRBD1 | CASRRWTGDLYGYTF | TGTGCCAGCAGAAGGTGGACAGGGGATCTCTATGGCTACACCTTC
14 | - | TRBJ1-2 | TRBV7-3 | - | CASSQGHLNYGYTF | TGTGCCAGCAGCCAGGGACACCTCAACTATGGCTACACCTTC
16 | - | TRBJ2-7 | TRBV6-2/TRBV6-3 | TRBD2 | CASSYSGLAAIPEQYF | TGTGCCAGCAGTTACTCAGGACTAGCTGCCATTCCCGAGCAGTACTTC
14 | - | TRBJ2-1 | TRBV12-3/TRBV12-4 | - | CASSMMTGWNEQFF | TGTGCCAGCAGTATGATGACCGGATGGAATGAGCAGTTCTTC
15 | - | TRBJ2-1 | TRBV5-1 | TRBD2 | CASAYGTSGANEQFF | TGCGCCAGCGCATATGGGACTAGCGGGGCCAATGAGCAGTTCTTC
16 | few | TRBJ2-3 | TRBV30 | - | CAWRATVLGLSSTQYF | TGTGCCTGGAGGGCAACAGTCTTGGGCCTATCCAGTACGCAGTATTTT
12 | few | TRBJ2-7 | TRBV29-1 | - | CSVEVESYEQYF | TGCAGCGTTGAAGTTGAGAGCTACGAGCAGTACTTC
20 | few | TRBJ2-5 | TRBV11-2 | TRBD2 | CASSLDHRLAGEALEETQYF | TGTGCCAGCAGCTTAGATCATCGTCTAGCGGGAGAGGCGTTAGAAGAGACCCAGTACTTC
13 | - | TRBJ1-2 | TRBV29-1 | - | CSVGAQGGYGYTF | TGCAGCGTTGGGGCGCAGGGAGGCTATGGCTACACCTTC
16 | - | TRBJ2-3 | TRBV10-3 | - | CAISEIGERNTDTQYF | TGTGCCATCAGTGAGATAGGGGAGCGGAACACAGATACGCAGTATTTT
13 | - | TRBJ1-4 | TRBV12-3/TRBV12-4 | - | CASSLSPSEKLFF | TGTGCCAGCAGTTTGTCCCCTAGCGAAAAACTGTTTTTT
14 | - | TRBJ2-5 | TRBV4-1 | - | CASSQDYREKTQYF | TGCGCCAGCAGCCAAGATTATAGAGAGAAGACCCAGTACTTC
15 | - | TRBJ1-1 | TRBV6-5 | - | CASSYSNRENTEAFF | TGTGCCAGCAGTTACTCGAACAGAGAGAACACTGAAGCTTTCTTT
11 | - | TRBJ1-2 | TRBV5-1 | - | CASSPGWPYTF | TGCGCCAGCAGCCCAGGTTGGCCGTACACCTTC
15 | few | TRBJ2-3 | TRBV4-2 | - | CASSPRSVGTDTQYF | TGTGCCAGCAGCCCCCGGTCGGTGGGGACAGATACGCAGTATTTT
13 | few | TRBJ2-5 | TRBV20-1 | - | CSALAGSQETQYF | TGCAGTGCTCTGGCCGGCAGTCAAGAGACCCAGTACTTC
11 | - | TRBJ2-5 | TRBV5-1 | - | CARSLAETQYF | TGCGCCAGGAGCTTGGCAGAGACCCAGTACTTC
14 | once | TRBJ2-3 | TRBV6-1 | - | CASSEDRVVDTQYF | TGTGCCAGCAGTGAAGACAGGGTTGTAGATACGCAGTATTTT
16 | few | TRBJ1-2 | TRBV7-2 | - | CASSPNLGVEYYGYTF | TGTGCCAGCAGCCCTAATTTGGGGGTTGAATACTATGGCTACACCTTC
18 | - | TRBJ2-3 | TRBV7-8 | - | CASSKTRAPSMVTDTQYF | TGTGCCAGCAGCAAAACCCGGGCTCCAAGTATGGTCACAGATACGCAGTATTTT
14 | - | TRBJ1-2 | TRBV11-2 | - | CASTAALGNYGYTF | TGTGCCAGCACCGCCGCCCTGGGCAACTATGGCTACACCTTC
15 | - | TRBJ1-4 | TRBV30 | TRBD1 | CAWSRTQGAGEKLFF | TGTGCCTGGAGCCGTACGCAGGGGGCAGGTGAAAAACTGTTTTTT
13 | - | TRBJ2-7 | TRBV29-1 | - | CSVEMDYSYEQYF | TGCAGCGTTGAGATGGATTACTCCTACGAGCAGTACTTC
14 | - | TRBJ1-5 | TRBV10-3 | - | CAIRGGNPLQPQHF | TGTGCCATCAGGGGTGGAAACCCGCTTCAGCCCCAGCATTTT
16 | - | TRBJ2-1 | TRBV4-3 | TRBD2 | CASSPLTAGSYNEQFF | TGCGCCAGCAGCCCCCTTACAGCGGGGTCCTACAATGAGCAGTTCTTC
14 | - | TRBJ1-2 | TRBV4-2 | - | CASSQTPARYGYTF | TGTGCCAGCAGCCAAACCCCCGCGAGATATGGCTACACCTTC
15 | few | TRBJ2-5 | TRBV7-9 | - | CASSHKRIDSSAQYF | TGTGCCAGCAGCCACAAACGTATCGATTCGTCGGCCCAGTACTTC
19 | few | TRBJ2-1 | TRBV9 | TRBD2 | CASSALGASGRRAYNEQFF | TGTGCCAGCAGCGCCCTCGGGGCTAGCGGGAGAAGGGCCTACAATGAGCAGTTCTTC
12 | few | TRBJ1-2 | TRBV7-2 | - | CASSLVLWDHTF | TGTGCCAGCAGCTTAGTATTGTGGGACCACACCTTC
14 | few | TRBJ1-5 | TRBV12-3/TRBV12-4 | TRBD1 | CASRGQGEAQPQHF | TGTGCCAGCAGGGGACAGGGGGAGGCTCAGCCCCAGCATTTT
13 | - | TRBJ1-1 | TRBV14 | - | CAGSPSMNTEAFF | TGTGCCGGCAGCCCGAGCATGAACACTGAAGCTTTCTTT
17 | few | TRBJ2-1 | TRBV7-2 | TRBD2 | CASSLMPSGGHEDEQFF | TGTGCCAGCAGCTTAATGCCTAGCGGGGGCCATGAGGATGAGCAGTTCTTC
19 | few | TRBJ2-5 | TRBV11-2 | TRBD2 | CASSLWYGLAGEFGNEQYF | TGTGCCAGCAGCTTATGGTATGGACTAGCGGGAGAATTCGGCAATGAGCAGTACTTC
16 | - | TRBJ2-5 | TRBV28 | TRBD1 | CASSPSGWDREETQYF | TGTGCCAGCAGTCCCAGTGGGTGGGACAGGGAAGAGACCCAGTACTTC